This TCR beta chain was captured in a study of blood T cell repertoires in COVID-19. Across the whole study: Researchers got acute and convalescent COVID-19 samples from the United States, Italy and Spain. PBMCs, B-cell-depleted T cells, or T cells provided the cDNA or gDNA that made up the material.

Germline V gene sequence: CDR1 SGHRS, CDR2 YFSETQ. J lost 0 bases, V lost 0 bases, and 3 bases had no gene match. The CDR3 has 16 amino acids. Per the original methods: Reference gene primer amplification gave estimated nucleated cell counts. The data were produced by immunoSEQ multiplex PCR, yet TCRdb's version contains in-frame clones alone and is incomplete. V and J calls and clone size come straight from that table; D and trimming were deduced from the DNA. The sample includes almost 250,000 clones, roughly nine tenths seen only once; the top ten take 1.5% to 2%. The clonotype comes from a woman in her sixties who had recovered from COVID-19. Sequencing input: peripheral blood. The chain links TRBV5-1 to TRBJ1-1; 9 bases are a match to TRBD1. DNA for the CDR3: TGCGCCAGCAGCTTGGTAACAGGGGGCCTGAACACTGAAGCTTTCTTT. Its translation: CASSLVTGGLNTEAFF.